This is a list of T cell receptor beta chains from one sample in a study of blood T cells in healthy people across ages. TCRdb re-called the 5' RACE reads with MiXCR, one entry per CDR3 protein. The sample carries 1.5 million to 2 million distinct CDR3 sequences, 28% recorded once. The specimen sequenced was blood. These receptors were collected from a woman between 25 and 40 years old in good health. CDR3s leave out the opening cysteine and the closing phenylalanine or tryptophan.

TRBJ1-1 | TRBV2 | ASSSQGSDEAF
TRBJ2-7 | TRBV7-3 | ASSLMGGTMSHEQY
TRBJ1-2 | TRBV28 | ASSGEGQEPNYGYT
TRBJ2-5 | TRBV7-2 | ASSPVLSLSGETQY
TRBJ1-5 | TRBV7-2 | ASSRGGEAQPQH
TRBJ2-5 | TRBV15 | ATSRDFQETQY
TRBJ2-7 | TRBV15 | ATRLSGEGEQY
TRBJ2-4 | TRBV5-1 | ASSLTSGGAKNIQY
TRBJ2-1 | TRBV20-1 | SAGTSGIYNEQF
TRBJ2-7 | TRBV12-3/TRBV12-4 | ASSFAEFGEQY
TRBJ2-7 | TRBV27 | ASKTGDYEQY
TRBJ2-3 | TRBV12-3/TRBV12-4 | ASNGQGGADTQY
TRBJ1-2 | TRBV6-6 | ASRGDRDLGYT
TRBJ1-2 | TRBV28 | ASRGAGAESEGYT
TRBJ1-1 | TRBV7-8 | ASSPVGQNTEAF
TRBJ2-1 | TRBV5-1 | ASSPRTSGGAYNEQF
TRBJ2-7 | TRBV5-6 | ASSFGLAGGAVEQY
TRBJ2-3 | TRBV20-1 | SARDTGLTDTQY
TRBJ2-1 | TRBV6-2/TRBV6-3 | ASSYWGNSYNEQF
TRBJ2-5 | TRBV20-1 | SARPQRRRGGGLQETQY
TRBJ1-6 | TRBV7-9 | ASSSAGLH
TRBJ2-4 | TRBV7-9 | ASSSSPGTVTYGQY
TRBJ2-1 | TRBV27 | ASSLSFGSYNEQF
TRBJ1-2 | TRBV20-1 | STGNRGYT
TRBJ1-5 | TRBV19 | ARGGGPKSNQPQH
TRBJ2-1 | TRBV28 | AHGSYNEQF
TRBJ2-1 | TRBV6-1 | TSKGDMSQQF
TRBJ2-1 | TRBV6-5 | ASSVRNEQF
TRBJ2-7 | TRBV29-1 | SVRGFELAGPYEQY
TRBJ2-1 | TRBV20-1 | SALRSWEQF
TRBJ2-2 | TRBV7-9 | ASSLVASGELF
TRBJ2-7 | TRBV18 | ASSRPGLAGVGEQY
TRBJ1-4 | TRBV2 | ASTAGAEKLF
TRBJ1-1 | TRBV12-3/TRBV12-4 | ASSLLGAEAF
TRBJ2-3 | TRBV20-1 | SARHPGTPTDTQY
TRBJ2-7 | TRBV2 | ASILPSGLDEQY
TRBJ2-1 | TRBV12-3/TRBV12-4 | ASIPGQGFNEQF
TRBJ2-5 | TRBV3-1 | ASSQIPGLEY
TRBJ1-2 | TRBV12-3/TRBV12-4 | ASSYRERAAGYT
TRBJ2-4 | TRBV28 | ASSPRMRLEY
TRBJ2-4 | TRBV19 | ATSLRGLGNIQD
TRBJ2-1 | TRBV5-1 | ASSWGGDYNEQF